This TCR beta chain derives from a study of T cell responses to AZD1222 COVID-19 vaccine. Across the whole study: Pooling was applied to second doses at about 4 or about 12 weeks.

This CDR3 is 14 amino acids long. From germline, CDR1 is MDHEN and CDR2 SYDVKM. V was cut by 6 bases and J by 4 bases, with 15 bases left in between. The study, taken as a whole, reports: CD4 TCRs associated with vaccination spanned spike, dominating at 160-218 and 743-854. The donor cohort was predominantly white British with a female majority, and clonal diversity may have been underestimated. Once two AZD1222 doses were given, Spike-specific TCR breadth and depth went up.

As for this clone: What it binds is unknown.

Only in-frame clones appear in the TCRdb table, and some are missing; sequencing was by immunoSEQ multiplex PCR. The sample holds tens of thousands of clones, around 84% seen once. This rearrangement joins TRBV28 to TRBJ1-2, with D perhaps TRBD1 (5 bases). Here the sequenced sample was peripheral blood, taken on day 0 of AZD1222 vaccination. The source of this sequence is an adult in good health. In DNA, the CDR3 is TGTGCCAGCAGCTCGGGGGTCGTGGGCTATGGCTACACCTTC. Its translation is CASSSGVVGYGYTF.